Presented here are 21 T cell receptor beta chains from one specimen sequenced in a study of siplizumab effects on memory and regulatory T cells. Generated by immunoSEQ multiplex PCR, the TCRdb table keeps only in-frame clones and is missing some. The profile covers tens of thousands of clones, with around 97% appearing a single time and 0.031% taken by the ten largest. Sequenced sample: naive CD4+ T cells sorted from blood. These receptors were obtained from a human donor in good health.

V is TRBV4-1 and J is TRBJ1-4; tentatively, D is TRBD1 (6 bases). V lost 3 bases to trimming and J lost 8 bases, with 19 bases between them. CDR3 length: 16 residues. CDR1 is MGHRA and CDR2 is YSYEKL in the germline V gene. The DNA for the CDR3 is TGCGCCAGCAGCCATGCCCCGGGGGGCGCGTCCGAAAAACTGTTTTTT. Translating gives CASSHAPGGASEKLFF.

This clone was recorded once. The CDR3 DNA follows: TGTGCCAGCAGTTTGGAGGAAGGGGCCAAAAACATTCAGTACTTC. Translating gives CASSLEEGAKNIQYF. This chain connects TRBV28 to TRBJ2-4, with D maybe TRBD2 (5 bases). V lost 3 bases to trimming and J lost 1 base, with 10 bases between them. This CDR3 comprises 15 residues. CDR1 and CDR2 (germline): MDHEN, SYDVKM.

The CDR3 reads CASSGRTDTQYF. CDR3 nucleotides: TGTGCCAGCAGCGGGCGCACAGATACGCAGTATTTT. V gene TRBV9 combines with J gene TRBJ2-3, with D unresolved. V was clipped by 3 bases and J by 1 base, with 3 bases between them. The CDR3 length is 12 residues. Germline CDR1 and CDR2: SGDLS and YYNGEE.

J is TRBJ1-5 and V is TRBV19; D perhaps matches TRBD1 (6 bases). The CDR3 totals 16 residues. From germline, CDR1 is LNHDA and CDR2 SQIVND (reference sequence). Trimming took off 5 bases at V and 3 bases at J, with 17 bases between the two ends. Written as DNA, the CDR3 is TGTGCCAGTAGTCCCCCGGAAGGACAGAACAATCAGCCCCAGCATTTT. Translation: CASSPPEGQNNQPQHF.

Written as DNA, the CDR3 is TGTGCCAGCAGCCTGGGACGGGGAGCTAACTATGGCTACACCTTC. This sequence encodes CASSLGRGANYGYTF. This chain joins TRBV27 and TRBJ1-2, with a weak D call TRBD1 (5 bases). The CDR3 runs 15 residues. Germline V gene data show CDR1 as MNHEY and CDR2 as SMNVEV (reference sequence). The V end lost 6 bases, the J end lost 0 bases, and 14 bases lay between the germline ends.

The sample holds one count of this clone. The rearrangement joins TRBV2 to TRBJ2-2; possibly TRBD1 for D (6 bases). The CDR3 loop spans 14 amino acids. Germline V gene sequence: CDR1 SNHLY, CDR2 FYNNEI. The germline V and J ends were trimmed by 5 bases and 4 bases, with 11 bases remaining between them. This chain's CDR3 is CASSITGSTGELFF. In DNA form, the CDR3 reads TGTGCCAGCAGTATCACAGGGAGCACCGGGGAGCTGTTTTTT.

The rearrangement joins TRBV21-1 to TRBJ1-5. TRBV21-1 is tagged as a pseudogene. The CDR3 extends over 16 amino acids. CDR3 amino acids: CASSKVGKRDNQPQHF. DNA of the CDR3: TGTGCCAGCAGCAAAGTAGGTAAGCGGGACAATCAGCCCCAGCATTTT.

This clone was seen once. The chain couples TRBV7-2 to TRBJ2-1, with 9 bases aligning to TRBD2. The CDR3 spans 15 residues. J was trimmed by 4 bases and V by 2 bases; bases with no gene match: 3. CDR1 SGHTA and CDR2 FQGNSA come from the germline V gene. The CDR3 protein is CASSLSGGLYNEQFF. CDR3 DNA: TGTGCCAGCAGCTTAAGCGGGGGGCTTTACAATGAGCAGTTCTTC.

The CDR3 coding sequence is TGTGCCAGCAGCCCGGGAGACAGGGCACTAGCCAAAAACATTCAGTACTTC. Translated, it gives CASSPGDRALAKNIQYF. V and J are TRBV5-6 and TRBJ2-4; the D gene is possibly TRBD1 (7 bases). There are 17 residues in the CDR3. The V gene lost 4 bases and the J gene lost 0 bases, with 17 bases spanning the gap. From germline, CDR1 is SGHDT and CDR2 YYEEEE.

The chain is built from TRBV18 and TRBJ2-1; 11 bases map to TRBD1. This CDR3 contains 15 residues. Germline trimming cut 3 bases from V and 7 bases from J; bases unmatched to any gene: 5. In germline, CDR1 is KGHSH, CDR2 LQKENI. The CDR3 sequence: CASSPSGTGGNEQFF. CDR3 nucleotide sequence: TGTGCCAGCTCACCCTCCGGGACAGGGGGGAATGAGCAGTTCTTC.

The rearrangement joins TRBV13 to TRBJ2-3, with 10 bases identical to TRBD2. Trimming removed 5 bases from V and 7 bases from J; junction bases left unmatched: 9. Germline CDR1 is PRHDT and CDR2 is FYEKMQ (reference sequence). The CDR3 runs to 15 residues. CDR3 sequence: CASSPRLAGGYTQYF. The CDR3 nucleotides are TGTGCCAGCAGCCCGAGACTAGCGGGTGGATATACGCAGTATTTT. Drawing the rest from reference TRBV13 and TRBJ2-3, the complete variable domain is AAGVIQSPRHLIKEKRETATLKCYPIPRHDTVYWYQQGPGQDPQFLISFYEKMQSDKGSIPDRFSAQQFSDYHSELNMSSLELGDSALYFCASSPRLAGGYTQYFGPGTRLTVL.

J is TRBJ2-5 and V is TRBV9; TRBD2 aligns across 14 bases. The CDR3 loop spans 18 amino acids. Trimming took 0 bases from V and 4 from J; bases not matched to a gene: 8. The germline gives CDR1 SGDLS, CDR2 YYNGEE. CDR3 amino acids: CASSVGTSGGPALETQYF. CDR3 coding DNA: TGTGCCAGCAGCGTAGGGACTAGCGGGGGGCCCGCCTTAGAGACCCAGTACTTC.

The chain links TRBV11-2 to TRBJ2-2; TRBD1 might be the D (5 bases). V lost 5 bases and J 4 bases, leaving 14 bases between the germline ends. The CDR3 totals 15 residues. Looked up from germline, CDR1 is SGHAT and CDR2 is FQNNGV. CDR3 DNA sequence: TGTGCCAGCAGCCAGATAAGGGGCTCCACCGGGGAGCTGTTTTTT. This codes for CASSQIRGSTGELFF.

The J gene is TRBJ2-1, the V gene TRBV5-1; maybe TRBD1 (6 bases). V gave up 4 bases and J gave up 7 bases, with 12 bases separating them. CDR1 SGHRS and CDR2 YFSETQ come from the germline V gene. This CDR3 spans 13 amino acids. The CDR3, as DNA: TGCGCCAGCAGCCGAGACCAGGGGAATGAGCAGTTCTTC. This encodes CASSRDQGNEQFF.

V and J are TRBV28 and TRBJ2-3, with D hard to call. V was clipped by 4 bases and J by 4 bases, with 12 bases between them. CDR1 is MDHEN, CDR2 SYDVKM, per germline. The CDR3 runs to 14 residues. The CDR3 region has the DNA TGTGCCAGCAGTTACACCGCGGCGGCAGATACGCAGTATTTT. It specifies CASSYTAAADTQYF.

The chain employs TRBV19 and TRBJ2-7; possibly TRBD1 for D (6 bases). Germline CDR1 and CDR2: LNHDA and SQIVND (reference sequence). V shed 3 bases and J shed 7 bases, with 13 bases lying between them. This CDR3 comprises 13 residues. The CDR3 DNA reads TGTGCCAGTAGTATCACAGGGTCCGGGGAGCAGTACTTC. Amino acid sequence: CASSITGSGEQYF.

The genes are TRBV5-1 and TRBJ1-2, with D perhaps TRBD1 (5 bases). Trimming left V 4 bases short and J 6 bases short, with 19 bases between. This CDR3 comprises 15 residues. The germline V gene has CDR1 SGHRS and CDR2 YFSETQ. CDR3 in DNA: TGCGCCAGCAGCGCGCGGGCGGGGACGCCCGATGGCTACACCTTC. This gives the protein CASSARAGTPDGYTF.

V and J are TRBV19 and TRBJ2-3, with TRBD2 as a possible D gene (6 bases). Germline V gene sequence: CDR1 LNHDA, CDR2 SQIVND (reference sequence). V shed 6 bases and J shed 6 bases, with 22 bases lying between them. This CDR3 spans 16 amino acids. In DNA form, the CDR3 reads TGTGCCAGTAGCGATAGACTAGGCCCTTATAGGGATACGCAGTATTTT. Translating it yields CASSDRLGPYRDTQYF.

The J gene is TRBJ1-1, the V gene TRBV30; D is unclear. CDR1 and CDR2 (germline): GTSNPN, SVGIG (reference sequence). With 2 bases removed from V and 6 bases from J, the gap between germline ends came to 13 bases. CDR3 length: 13 amino acids. CDR3 DNA sequence: TGTGCCTGGAGTTCAGCGCCTGGGGCTGAAGCTTTCTTT. It encodes CAWSSAPGAEAFF.

The J gene is TRBJ2-1, the V gene TRBV18; no definite D call. The CDR3 is made up of 16 amino acids. Germline CDR1 reads KGHSH; CDR2 reads LQKENI. Deletions cut 1 base from V and 6 bases from J, with 16 bases between. The CDR3 spells CASSPLLPGQSNEQFF. The DNA of the CDR3 is TGTGCCAGCTCACCACTACTTCCGGGTCAGTCCAATGAGCAGTTCTTC.

The gene calls are TRBV12-5 and TRBJ1-1; TRBD1 matches at 7 bases. CDR1 is LGHNT, CDR2 FRNRAP, per germline. The trim removed 6 bases at V and 0 bases at J, leaving 4 bases unmatched. This CDR3 is built from 14 residues. In nucleotides, the CDR3 is TGTGCTAGTGGGCCGGGACAGATGAACACTGAAGCTTTCTTT. Amino acids: CASGPGQMNTEAFF.